This TCR beta chain originates from a study of T-cell reconstitution after alpha-beta-depleted transplantation in children. CDR1 and CDR2 (germline): LGHDT, YNNKEL (reference sequence). J gave up 9 bases and V 1 base, and 7 bases lay outside the gene matches. The CDR3 runs 15 residues. Unique molecular identifiers were incorporated when the TCRbeta library was constructed. MiXCR, applied by TCRdb to the PCR reads, yields one record per CDR3 protein. The table lists a few hundred thousand distinct CDR3 sequences, around two fifths of them singletons. Concerning this clonotype itself: The antigen is not known.

Study conclusions and caveats: For some patients, TCRbeta diversity was high at day 60 because of recipient T cells and thymic progenitors that survived. Most T-cell counts and diversity one year after the transplant came from T cells that were newly produced. By about two months after transplant, alpha-beta T cells reportedly arose from several hundred graft clones that had expanded.

J is TRBJ1-2 and V is TRBV3-1; 11 positions agree with TRBD1. This material consisted of PBMCs, taken before TCRalphabeta/CD19-depleted stem cell transplant. The sequence was collected from a girl aged 2-9 years with aplastic anemia, due to receive a stem cell transplant. CDR3 sequence: CASSQGAGTGGSYTF. In DNA, the CDR3 is TGTGCCAGCAGCCAAGGGGCCGGGACAGGGGGTAGCTACACCTTC.